This T cell receptor (beta chain) was obtained from a study of shared clonotypes between healthy human individuals. Original methodology: For the immunoSEQ data, sequences were junction-only without quality scores, so filtering differed. This table comes from immunoSEQ multiplex PCR, and its TCRdb copy is limited to in-frame clones, with some not included. That table furnishes V, J and clone size, whereas the DNA furnished D and trimming. This table has about 1,900,000 clones, about 95% appearing once. CD45RO-negative cells were positively selected for CCR7, leaving out terminally differentiated effector memory CD45RA+ cells. Trimming stripped 7 bases from V and 4 bases from J, with 15 bases between. This CDR3 is built from 13 residues. Germline loops: CDR1 SGHKS, CDR2 YYEKEE (reference sequence).

This sequence originates from a man aged 18 to 29 in good health. Material for sequencing was naive CD8+ T cells sorted from blood. This sequence joins TRBV5-5 and TRBJ2-7, with D tentatively TRBD1 or TRBD2 (5 bases each). The CDR3 nucleotides are TGTGCCAGCGTAGGGACGACTCCTTACGAGCAGTACTTC. Its translation: CASVGTTPYEQYF.